Listed here are 30 T cell receptor beta chains from one sample, sequenced in a study of T-cell reconstitution after alpha-beta-depleted transplantation in children. For TCRbeta, the library was prepared with unique molecular identifiers. TCRdb reprocessed the PCR reads with MiXCR, giving one entry per CDR3 protein. This sample has some 490,000 distinct CDR3 sequences, with approximately 12% found just once. The material was PBMCs from the stem cell graft donor, obtained from the stem cell graft. The receptors come from a human donor who donated a stem cell graft to a child with combined immunodeficiency.

This clonotype was observed at least ten times. The chain has TRBV19 and TRBJ2-7, with D perhaps TRBD1 or TRBD2 (5 bases each). With 2 bases removed from V and 6 bases from J, the gap between germline ends came to 17 bases. The CDR3 is 15 amino acids. CDR1 and CDR2 (germline): LNHDA, SQIVND (reference sequence). CDR3 bases: TGTGCCAGTAGTATAACGTCGGTGGGGGACGGCGAGCAGTACTTC. Translating it yields CASSITSVGDGEQYF.

The chain employs TRBV4-3 and TRBJ2-1, with D perhaps TRBD1 (8 bases). Trimming removed 0 bases from V and 7 bases from J, with 16 bases in between. CDR1 and CDR2 (germline): LGHNA, YSLEER. There are 16 residues in the CDR3. The CDR3 DNA reads as TGCGCCAGCAGCCAAGATTACAGGGGGGGAGGGAATGAGCAGTTCTTC. Residues: CASSQDYRGGGNEQFF.

In its sample, this clonotype was seen once. The rearrangement joins TRBV13 to TRBJ2-3; D tentatively fits TRBD1 or TRBD2 (6 bases each). The germline V gene encodes CDR1 PRHDT and CDR2 FYEKMQ (reference sequence). CDR3 length: 11 residues. V gave up 3 bases and J gave up 11 bases, with 9 bases separating them. The CDR3 sequence: CASSLEGQQYF. The CDR3 DNA sequence: TGTGCCAGCAGCTTGGAGGGACAGCAGTATTTT.

The sample holds a few counts of this clonotype. V gene TRBV21-1 combines with J gene TRBJ1-1; the table's D gene call, TRBD1, was not cross checked with the DNA. TRBV21-1 is tagged as a pseudogene. This CDR3 is 15 amino acids long. This CDR3 is CASSTSDRGNTEAFF. CDR3 DNA: TGTGCCAGCAGCACCTCCGACAGGGGGAACACTGAAGCTTTCTTT.

This clonotype was detected many times. The V call is TRBV3-1, the J call TRBJ2-7, with D hard to call. Germline lookup yields CDR1 LGHDT and CDR2 YNNKEL (reference sequence). V was pared by 0 bases and J by 0 bases, with 15 bases between. The CDR3 runs to 17 residues. For the CDR3, the DNA is TGTGCCAGCAGCCAAGACTTAGTGCGGACGTCCTCCTACGAGCAGTACTTC. Amino acids: CASSQDLVRTSSYEQYF.

This clonotype came up many times. The chain's CDR3 is CASTPKNTEAFF. CDR3 nucleotide sequence: TGTGCCAGCACCCCAAAAAACACTGAAGCTTTCTTT. The chain couples TRBV12-3 or TRBV12-4 to TRBJ1-1; the D is unclear. Trimming took off 7 bases at V and 2 bases at J, with 8 bases between the two ends. The CDR3 has 12 amino acids.

Worth noting for this clonotype: Possible read error: a much larger clone is one base away. A read error is likely, as this CDR3 ends without the conserved phenylalanine or tryptophan. The J gene is TRBJ1-1, the V gene TRBV7-6; perhaps TRBD1 as D (5 bases). Trimming removed 5 bases at V and 4 bases at J, with 14 bases between. Germline loops: CDR1 SGHVS, CDR2 FNYEAQ. The CDR3 extends over 14 amino acids. The DNA for the CDR3 is TGTGCCAGCAGCCGGGACTTGGCGAGCACTGAAGCTTTCTAT. It translates to CASSRDLASTEAFY.

The sample holds a few counts of this clonotype. The gene calls are TRBV9 and TRBJ1-2; the D gene is possibly TRBD1 (5 bases). This CDR3 has 15 residues. The ends were cut back, 5 bases at V and 4 bases at J, with 18 bases in the middle. CDR1 and CDR2 from the germline V gene are SGDLS and YYNGEE. The CDR3 loop reads CASRGDEGESYGYTF. In DNA form, the CDR3 reads TGTGCCAGCAGAGGGGATGAGGGAGAATCCTATGGCTACACCTTC. The full variable domain, completed using reference TRBV9 and TRBJ1-2, is DSGVTQTPKHLITATGQRVTLRCSPRSGDLSVYWYQQSLDQGLQFLIQYYNGEERAKGNILERFSAQQFPDLHSELNLSSLELGDSALYFCASRGDEGESYGYTFGSGTRLTVV.

The table lists this clonotype with a few counts. The rearrangement uses TRBV7-8 and TRBJ1-4; D remains unclear. Trimming removed 5 bases from V and 0 bases from J, with 7 bases in between. CDR1 and CDR2 from the germline V gene are SGHVS and FQNEAQ. The CDR3 has 14 amino acids. CDR3 sequence: CASSLFTTNEKLFF. The CDR3 region has the DNA TGTGCCAGCAGCCTTTTTACAACTAATGAAAAACTGTTTTTT. The full variable domain, in which reference TRBV7-8 and TRBJ1-4 provide the parts outside the CDR3, is GAGVSQSPRYKVAKRGQDVALRCDPISGHVSLFWYQQALGQGPEFLTYFQNEAQLDKSGLPSDRFFAERPEGSVSTLKIQRTQQEDSAVYLCASSLFTTNEKLFFGSGTQLSVL.

This clonotype was observed a handful of times. The rearrangement uses TRBV29-1 and TRBJ2-2, with TRBD1 matching over 9 bases. Germline CDR1 reads SQVTM; CDR2 reads ANQGSEA. With V trimmed by 7 bases and J by 2 bases, 5 bases remained unmatched. The CDR3 is made up of 14 amino acids. The chain's CDR3 is CSARTGENTGELFF. The CDR3 nucleotides read TGCAGCGCTCGGACAGGGGAAAACACCGGGGAGCTGTTTTTT.

The V and J genes are TRBV24-1 and TRBJ2-2; the match to TRBD2 covers 8 bases. The CDR3 spans 17 residues. Trimming cost V 2 bases and J 1 base; bases outside gene matches: 5. Germline CDR1 KGHDR, CDR2 SFDVKD. CDR3 amino acids: CATSDSLAGKNTGELFF. The DNA for the CDR3 is TGTGCCACCAGTGATTCCTTAGCGGGGAAGAACACCGGGGAGCTGTTTTTT.

This clonotype was recorded at least ten times. The gene calls are TRBV12-3 or TRBV12-4 and TRBJ2-3, with 8 bases that match TRBD2. V gave up 7 bases and J gave up 0 bases; unmatched junction bases: 6. The CDR3 consists of 15 residues. CDR3 protein: CASTLAGTSTDTQYF. CDR3 nucleotide sequence: TGTGCCAGCACTCTAGCGGGCACTAGCACAGATACGCAGTATTTT.

This clonotype has only one observation. The chain joins TRBV19 to TRBJ2-7; TRBD2 might be the D (5 bases). CDR1 is LNHDA and CDR2 is SQIVND in the germline V gene (reference sequence). Trimming removed 3 bases at V and 0 bases at J, with 12 bases between. The CDR3 sequence is 15 residues long. CDR3 DNA sequence: TGTGCCAGTAGTATTTCCGTTGAGGGCTCCTACGAGCAGTACTTC. Translated, it gives CASSISVEGSYEQYF.

In its sample, this clonotype was seen many times. This chain uses TRBV15 with TRBJ1-1; no firm D call. The CDR3 is made up of 14 amino acids. V lost 1 base and J lost 4, with 10 bases in between. Germline CDR1 is LNHNV and CDR2 is YYDKDF (reference sequence). CDR3 DNA: TGTGCCACCAGCAGAGGGGCGGCACTCACTGAAGCTTTCTTT. Its protein is CATSRGAALTEAFF.

The sample holds a few counts of this clonotype. The V and J genes are TRBV7-8 and TRBJ2-1; no definite D call. V was trimmed by 1 base and J by 4 bases, leaving 11 bases between them. This CDR3 spans 15 amino acids. Per the germline V gene, CDR1 is SGHVS and CDR2 is FQNEAQ. CDR3 nucleotide sequence: TGTGCCAGCAGCTTAGAATCGGTGGGGTACAATGAGCAGTTCTTC. Its translation: CASSLESVGYNEQFF.

The V and J genes are TRBV24-1 and TRBJ2-2; 8 bases fit TRBD1. The V segment lost 7 bases and the J segment 1 base; nucleotides outside the gene matches: 4. The CDR3 covers 15 residues. Germline lookup yields CDR1 KGHDR and CDR2 SFDVKD. CDR3 region: CATRGGQGNTGELFF. The CDR3 nucleotides read TGTGCCACCAGGGGAGGACAGGGGAACACCGGGGAGCTGTTTTTT.

V usage is TRBV3-1 and J usage is TRBJ2-3; TRBD1 aligns across 10 bases. Germline V lookup: CDR1 LGHDT, CDR2 YNNKEL (reference sequence). This CDR3 spans 13 amino acids. J was trimmed by 6 bases and V by 8 bases; bases with no gene match: 5. The CDR3: CASGGQGWDTQYF. The DNA of the CDR3 is TGTGCCAGCGGGGGACAGGGGTGGGATACGCAGTATTTT.

The chain combines TRBV21-1 with TRBJ2-4; TRBD1 is taken as the D call from the table, unchecked against the DNA. TRBV21-1 is an annotated pseudogene. The CDR3 contains 17 residues. The CDR3 nucleotides read TGTGCCAGCAGCAAATGGGACAGGGATACCGCCAAAAACATTCAGTACTTC. It yields the protein CASSKWDRDTAKNIQYF.

This clonotype was counted ten times or more. The chain couples TRBV15 to TRBJ2-1; a weak D match, TRBD1 (6 bases). The CDR3 is 14 residues long. Germline V gene sequence: CDR1 LNHNV, CDR2 YYDKDF (reference sequence). The V end lost 2 bases, the J end lost 8 bases, and 13 bases lay between the germline ends. The chain's CDR3 is CATSRTGFLDEQFF. The CDR3 region has the DNA TGTGCCACCAGCAGAACAGGGTTTCTCGATGAGCAGTTCTTC.

In this sample, this clonotype turned up many times. V and J are TRBV6-1 and TRBJ1-6, with D possibly TRBD1 on 5 matching bases. Trimming removed 6 bases from V and 0 bases from J, with 12 bases in between. Germline V CDR1 and CDR2: MNHNS, SASEGT. The CDR3 consists of 16 residues. The CDR3 spells CASRDNWSSYNSPLHF. The CDR3, as DNA: TGTGCCAGCAGGGACAACTGGAGCTCCTATAATTCACCCCTCCACTTT.

The V and J genes are TRBV7-9 and TRBJ2-2; weak D call: TRBD1 (5 bases). The germline V gene has CDR1 SEHNR and CDR2 FQNEAQ (reference sequence). Trimming stripped 4 bases from V and 0 bases from J, with 9 bases between. The CDR3 loop spans 15 amino acids. This chain's CDR3 is CASSWGSANTGELFF. In DNA form, the CDR3 reads TGTGCCAGCAGCTGGGGCTCTGCGAACACCGGGGAGCTGTTTTTT.

In this sample, this clonotype turned up many times. CDR3 loop: CATSRDFETQYF. In nucleotides, the CDR3 is TGTGCCACCAGCAGAGATTTCGAGACCCAGTACTTC. The rearrangement uses TRBV15 and TRBJ2-5; D call uncertain. This CDR3 region has 12 residues. Germline CDR1 is LNHNV and CDR2 is YYDKDF (reference sequence). V lost 0 bases and J 5 bases, leaving 4 bases between the germline ends. Complete variable domain (other parts from reference TRBV15 and TRBJ2-5): DAMVIQNPRYQVTQFGKPVTLSCSQTLNHNVMYWYQQKSSQAPKLLFHYYDKDFNNEADTPDNFQSRRPNTSFCFLDIRSPGLGDTAMYLCATSRDFETQYFGPGTRLLVL.

J is TRBJ2-5 and V is TRBV6-5; D tentatively reads TRBD1 or TRBD2 (5 bases each). The germline CDR1 and CDR2 sequences are MNHEY and SVGAGI. The V end lost 7 bases, the J end lost 5 bases, and 14 bases lay between the germline ends. The length of the CDR3 is 13 residues. The CDR3 DNA follows: TGTGCCAGCAAAAAAACGGGGCGGGAGACCCAGTACTTC. This sequence encodes CASKKTGRETQYF.

The table lists this clonotype with a few counts. The V and J genes are TRBV4-2 and TRBJ1-1; possibly TRBD1 for D (5 bases). This CDR3 contains 17 residues. Germline CDR1 and CDR2: LGHNA and YNFKEQ. Deletions cut 0 bases from V and 3 bases from J, with 17 bases between. The CDR3 here is CASSQDGGGKGDTEAFF. CDR3 nucleotide sequence: TGTGCCAGCAGCCAAGATGGTGGGGGGAAAGGGGACACTGAAGCTTTCTTT.

This clonotype was detected ten times or more. V is TRBV7-8 and J is TRBJ1-3, with D unresolved. The ends were cut back, 6 bases at V and 1 base at J, with 10 bases in the middle. The CDR3 contains 14 residues. Per the germline V gene, CDR1 is SGHVS and CDR2 is FQNEAQ. The CDR3 coding sequence is TGTGCCAGCAGACCCGAGAGTTCTGGAAACACCATATATTTT. Translating gives CASRPESSGNTIYF.

The chain recombines TRBV25-1 with TRBJ1-2; 8 bases fit TRBD1. V was pared by 6 bases and J by 8 bases, with 5 bases of the junction left unmatched. The germline V gene has CDR1 MGHDK and CDR2 SYGVNS. There are 12 residues in the CDR3. In DNA form, the CDR3 reads TGTGCCAGCAGAGCAGGGGGCGAGGGCTACACCTTC. The encoded protein is CASRAGGEGYTF.

The chain has TRBV7-6 and TRBJ1-6; D perhaps matches TRBD1 (5 bases). With 1 base removed from V and 10 bases from J, the gap between germline ends came to 11 bases. CDR3 length: 14 residues. Germline lookup yields CDR1 SGHVS and CDR2 FNYEAQ. CDR3 DNA sequence: TGTGCCAGCAGCTTAGGGGGAGGGGAGTCACCCCTCCACTTT. This codes for CASSLGGGESPLHF. The full variable domain, its missing parts supplied by reference TRBV7-6 and TRBJ1-6, is GAGVSQSPRYKVTKRGQDVALRCDPISGHVSLYWYRQALGQGPEFLTYFNYEAQQDKSGLPNDRFSAERPEGSISTLTIQRTEQRDSAMYRCASSLGGGESPLHFGNGTRLTVT.

The J gene is TRBJ2-3, the V gene TRBV20-1; 13 positions agree with TRBD2. The V gene end was trimmed by 5 bases and the J gene end by 7 bases; junction bases not matched to a gene: 6. CDR1 is DFQATT and CDR2 is SNEGSKA in the germline V gene (reference sequence). This CDR3 is 14 amino acids long. The CDR3 loop reads CSASGTSGAYTQYF. CDR3 coding DNA: TGCAGTGCTTCCGGGACTAGCGGGGCTTATACGCAGTATTTT.

The sample holds many counts of this clonotype. The J gene is TRBJ2-1, the V gene TRBV10-3; D unclear. The CDR3 sequence is 16 residues long. Trimming left V 3 bases short and J 0 bases short, with 12 bases between. Germline lookup yields CDR1 ENHRY and CDR2 SYGVKD. CDR3 nucleotides: TGTGCCATCAGTGATACGCGGCTAAGCTCCTACAATGAGCAGTTCTTC. Its protein product is CAISDTRLSSYNEQFF.

In this sample, this clonotype turned up a few times. This sequence joins TRBV15 and TRBJ1-5, with D maybe TRBD1 (6 bases). CDR1 LNHNV and CDR2 YYDKDF come from the germline V gene (reference sequence). This CDR3 has 15 amino acids. V was cut by 5 bases and J by 4 bases, with 15 bases left in between. CDR3 sequence reads: CATSGFGQRNQPQHF. As DNA, the CDR3 is TGTGCCACCAGCGGATTTGGACAGAGAAATCAGCCCCAGCATTTT.